These 18 T cell receptor beta chains were sequenced from one sample in a study of T cells after posttransplantation cyclophosphamide. Assay used: immunoSEQ multiplex PCR; TCRdb lists only in-frame clones, some missing. In total the sample includes more than 20,000 clones, none of them seen once. Sequencing input: PBMCs. The receptors here all came from a man in his fifties or sixties in good health, CMV-negative, and a related stem cell transplant donor.

This clone was recorded a few times. A much larger clone differs by one base, so this may be a read error. V is TRBV27 and J is TRBJ2-4; 10 positions match TRBD1. The germline gives CDR1 MNHEY, CDR2 SMNVEV (reference sequence). The CDR3 totals 17 residues. The CDR3, as DNA: TGTGCCAGTCGGAGACAGGGGGCCTCCATAGCCAAAAACATTCAGTGCTTC. It encodes CASRRQGASIAKNIQCF.

This clone was found many times. The V gene is TRBV18, the J gene TRBJ1-1; D might be TRBD1 (5 bases). Trimming removed 3 bases from V and 5 bases from J, with 16 bases in between. This CDR3 spans 15 amino acids. CDR1 is KGHSH, CDR2 LQKENI, per germline. CDR3 in DNA: TGTGCCAGCTCACCGGTGATCAGGGTTGATACTGAAGCTTTCTTT. This gives the protein CASSPVIRVDTEAFF.

This clone was seen many times. The chain carries TRBV5-1 and TRBJ2-7; D is perhaps TRBD1 (6 bases). The ends were cut back, 0 bases at V and 3 bases at J, with 13 bases in the middle. CDR1 and CDR2 (germline): SGHRS, YFSETQ. The CDR3 extends over 15 amino acids. For the CDR3, the DNA is TGCGCCAGCAGCTTGGACACAGGGTCCAACTACGAGCAGTACTTC. This sequence encodes CASSLDTGSNYEQYF.

This clone was detected ten times or more. This sequence joins TRBV7-2 and TRBJ2-1, with D perhaps matching TRBD1 (5 bases). The CDR3 spans 15 residues. Trimming cost V 1 base and J 7 bases, with 14 bases left between them. The germline gives CDR1 SGHTA, CDR2 FQGNSA. In DNA, the CDR3 is TGTGCCAGCAGCTTAGTAGGGGTGGTGGGGAATGAGCAGTTCTTC. Its translation is CASSLVGVVGNEQFF.

Many counts were recorded for this clone. The V gene is TRBV18, the J gene TRBJ1-2; D is unclear. Germline CDR1 KGHSH, CDR2 LQKENI. V was clipped by 7 bases and J by 5 bases, with 14 bases between them. This CDR3 spans 13 amino acids. In DNA, the CDR3 is TGTGCCAGCTGGGAGGGCAGAGAATATGGCTACACCTTC. It translates to CASWEGREYGYTF.

This clone occurred many times. The chain combines TRBV14 with TRBJ2-7; D not resolved. Trimming pared 4 bases from V and 1 base from J, leaving 5 bases between. The CDR3 totals 12 residues. Germline values: CDR1 SGHDN, CDR2 FVKESK. CDR3 in amino acids: CASSPQSYEQYF. CDR3 in DNA: TGTGCCAGCAGCCCCCAATCCTACGAGCAGTACTTC.

This clone was found many times. This chain links TRBV2 with TRBJ2-5, with 9 bases that match TRBD1. V shed 6 bases and J 5 bases; nucleotides not matched to a gene: 7. Germline values: CDR1 SNHLY, CDR2 FYNNEI. This CDR3 contains 14 residues. CDR3 nucleotide sequence: TGTGCCAGCAGAGGGGGGACAGGGTGGGAGACCCAGTACTTC. This gives the protein CASRGGTGWETQYF.

This clone was seen many times. This chain links TRBV5-3 with TRBJ1-4; maybe TRBD1 (5 bases). TRBV5-3 is treated as an ORF (open reading frame) with a function not yet certain. The ends were cut back, 6 bases at V and 7 bases at J, with 16 bases in the middle. There are 14 residues in the CDR3. The CDR3 here is CARIWQGRIEKLFF. CDR3 DNA sequence: TGTGCCAGAATTTGGCAGGGAAGGATTGAAAAACTGTTTTTT.

There are many counts of this clone. The chain carries TRBV18 and TRBJ1-3; 7 bases match TRBD1. Germline CDR1 is KGHSH and CDR2 is LQKENI. The junction had 6 bases not matched to a gene; V was cut back by 2 bases and J by 2 bases. This CDR3 spans 16 amino acids. This chain's CDR3 is CASSPSTGATGNTIYF. CDR3 bases: TGTGCCAGCTCACCATCTACAGGGGCGACTGGAAACACCATATATTTT. Based on the CDR3 plus reference TRBV18 and TRBJ1-3, the full variable domain is NAGVMQNPRHLVRRRGQEARLRCSPMKGHSHVYWYRQLPEEGLKFMVYLQKENIIDESGMPKERFSAEFPKEGPSILRIQQVVRGDSAAYFCASSPSTGATGNTIYFGEGSWLTVV.

The sample holds many counts of this clone. This sequence joins TRBV28 and TRBJ2-3; D perhaps matches TRBD2 (7 bases). The CDR3 length is 13 residues. Trimming removed 6 bases from V and 6 bases from J, with 13 bases in between. Germline V gene lookup returns CDR1 MDHEN and CDR2 SYDVKM. This chain's CDR3 is CASSFSGGDTQYF. The DNA for the CDR3 is TGTGCCAGCAGCTTCTCGGGGGGCGATACGCAGTATTTT.

This clone was detected ten times or more. This chain uses TRBV4-2 with TRBJ2-1; 12 nucleotides line up with TRBD2. The germline CDR1 and CDR2 sequences are LGHNA and YNFKEQ. The CDR3 loop spans 18 amino acids. J lost 10 bases, V lost 0 bases, and 13 bases had no gene match. The CDR3 DNA sequence: TGTGCCAGCAGCCAAGATTCTAGCGGGAGGGCCGGGGCAGGGGAGCAGTTCTTC. It yields the protein CASSQDSSGRAGAGEQFF.

The table lists this clone with many counts. V gene TRBV28 combines with J gene TRBJ2-7; 9 positions match TRBD2. Trimming removed 6 bases from V and 5 bases from J; junction bases left unmatched: 14. Per germline, CDR1 MDHEN and CDR2 SYDVKM. The CDR3 length is 16 residues. The CDR3 region has the DNA TGTGCCAGCAGAACCGCGGAGGCGGGAGGGCCCCACGAGCAGTACTTC. It yields the protein CASRTAEAGGPHEQYF. The variable domain in full, completed from reference TRBV28 and TRBJ2-7, reads DVKVTQSSRYLVKRTGEKVFLECVQDMDHENMFWYRQDPGLGLRLIYFSYDVKMKEKGDIPEGYSVSREKKERFSLILESASTNQTSMYLCASRTAEAGGPHEQYFGPGTRLTVT.

In this sample, this clone turned up many times. The sample has other DNA sequences that encode this CDR3 too. The J gene is TRBJ2-7, the V gene TRBV12-5; perhaps TRBD2 as D (5 bases). CDR3 length: 12 residues. Germline CDR1 LGHNT, CDR2 FRNRAP. Deletions cut 6 bases from V and 7 bases from J, with 13 bases between. The CDR3 nucleotides read TGTGCTAGTGGAAAGCGGACGGATGAGCAGTACTTC. This encodes CASGKRTDEQYF.

This clone was seen ten or more times. In DNA, the CDR3 is TGTGCCAGCAGCTTAAATCAGGGGCCAAGTTCACCCCTCCACTTT. Translation gives CASSLNQGPSSPLHF. The chain combines TRBV7-3 with TRBJ1-6; maybe TRBD1 (6 bases). This CDR3 is 15 amino acids long. Germline CDR1 is SGHTA and CDR2 is FQGTGA. The ends were cut back, 1 base at V and 9 bases at J, with 13 bases in the middle.

This clone has at least ten counts. This rearrangement joins TRBV19 to TRBJ1-6; D is uncertain. The length of the CDR3 is 14 residues. V was cut by 5 bases and J by 7 bases, with 12 bases left in between. Per germline, CDR1 LNHDA and CDR2 SQIVND (reference sequence). CDR3 sequence (DNA): TGTGCCAGTAGTCCTTTCACAGCCAATTCACCCCTCCACTTT. Its protein is CASSPFTANSPLHF.

The table lists this clone with many counts. The chain couples TRBV5-1 to TRBJ1-2, with TRBD1 matching over 7 bases. The V gene's germline CDR1 is SGHRS and CDR2 YFSETQ. Trimming removed 4 bases from V and 4 bases from J; junction bases left unmatched: 4. The length of the CDR3 is 13 residues. CDR3 sequence reads: CASSPDRSYGYTF. DNA of the CDR3: TGCGCCAGCAGCCCGGACAGGTCCTATGGCTACACCTTC.

This clone was counted at least ten times. The genes are TRBV7-9 and TRBJ1-1; perhaps TRBD1 as D (6 bases). Germline values: CDR1 SEHNR, CDR2 FQNEAQ (reference sequence). This CDR3 comprises 13 residues. V dropped 6 bases and J dropped 0 bases, with 8 bases sitting between them. The CDR3 bases are TGTGCCAGCAGTTGGGACATGAACACTGAAGCTTTCTTT. Translated: CASSWDMNTEAFF.

There are many counts of this clone. This chain uses TRBV27 with TRBJ2-7, with D maybe TRBD1 (5 bases). CDR1 and CDR2 from the germline V gene are MNHEY and SMNVEV (reference sequence). Deletions cut 2 bases from V and 1 base from J, with 12 bases between. CDR3 length equals 15 residues. CDR3 bases: TGTGCCAGCAGTTTAAAGGGGCCATCTTCCTACGAGCAGTACTTC. Translating it yields CASSLKGPSSYEQYF.